The 17 T cell receptor beta chains below come from one sample, sequenced in a study of cytomegalovirus exposure and HLA in healthy donors. It was with 60 Vbeta and 13 Jbeta primers that the PCR ran. The protocol was immunoSEQ multiplex PCR, while the TCRdb copy is restricted to in-frame clones and leaves out a portion. The data show approximately 93,000 clones, about four fifths seen once. Sequencing was done on a sample of PBMCs. These TCRs come from a woman aged 40 to 55 in good health and CMV-seronegative.

The genes are TRBV5-1 and TRBJ1-4; no clear D. The CDR3 loop spans 16 amino acids. Germline CDR1 is SGHRS and CDR2 is YFSETQ. V gave up 0 bases and J gave up 5 bases, with 14 bases separating them. DNA of the CDR3: TGCGCCAGCAGCTTGGCCGGTCCGGGTTACAATGAAAAACTGTTTTTT. This translates into CASSLAGPGYNEKLFF.

V is TRBV11-1 and J is TRBJ2-3; 11 nucleotides line up with TRBD2. The CDR3 length is 15 residues. Trimming removed 5 bases from V and 4 bases from J; junction bases left unmatched: 5. Germline CDR1 reads SGHAT; CDR2 reads FQDESV (reference sequence). In DNA form, the CDR3 reads TGTGCCAGCAGCGCAACTAGCGGGGGAGCAGATACGCAGTATTTT. Protein product: CASSATSGGADTQYF.

V is TRBV30 and J is TRBJ1-2; no clear D gene. Trimming left V 3 bases short and J 2 bases short, with 10 bases between. The CDR3 contains 13 residues. Germline V lookup: CDR1 GTSNPN, CDR2 SVGIG (reference sequence). CDR3 coding DNA: TGTGCCTGGAGAACCGGGAAGAACTATGGCTACACCTTC. Protein: CAWRTGKNYGYTF.

In its sample, this clone was seen a few times. One end of the junction is discordant with germline, which a read error may explain. The V and J genes are TRBV4-3 and TRBJ2-1; 16 nucleotides match TRBD2. Germline-derived CDR1 and CDR2 are LGHNA and YSLEER. The CDR3 sequence is 14 residues long. CDR3 bases: TGCGCCAGCAGCCAAGAAGGGACTAGCGGGGGGGCAATCTTC. Its protein product is CASSQEGTSGGAIF.

The chain has TRBV14 and TRBJ1-4; possibly TRBD1 for D (6 bases). Germline loops: CDR1 SGHDN, CDR2 FVKESK. The CDR3 is 16 amino acids. The ends were cut back, 0 bases at V and 8 bases at J, with 16 bases in the middle. DNA of the CDR3: TGTGCCAGCAGCCAAGACCGGCAGGGGCTGAGCGAAAAACTGTTTTTT. As protein: CASSQDRQGLSEKLFF.

The chain links TRBV14 to TRBJ1-1; 10 bases agree with TRBD1. This CDR3 is built from 17 residues. CDR1 and CDR2 from the germline V gene are SGHDN and FVKESK. V gave up 5 bases and J gave up 2 bases; unmatched junction bases: 11. The CDR3 region is CASSLGQGVRFNTEAFF. CDR3 sequence (DNA): TGTGCCAGCAGCTTAGGACAGGGGGTGAGATTCAACACTGAAGCTTTCTTT. Filled out from reference TRBV14 and TRBJ1-1, the complete variable domain reads EAGVTQFPSHSVIEKGQTVTLRCDPISGHDNLYWYRRVMGKEIKFLLHFVKESKQDESGMPNNRFLAERTGGTYSTLKVQPAELEDSGVYFCASSLGQGVRFNTEAFFGQGTRLTVV.

The chain links TRBV9 to TRBJ2-5; TRBD2 agrees at 10 bases. V was pared by 0 bases and J by 1 base, with 6 bases of the junction left unmatched. Germline V gives CDR1 SGDLS, CDR2 YYNGEE. This CDR3 is built from 17 residues. CDR3 nucleotide sequence: TGTGCCAGCAGCGTAGCTGGGGCTAGCGGGGGCCAAGAGACCCAGTACTTC. Its translation: CASSVAGASGGQETQYF.

In this sample, this clone turned up once. The rearrangement uses TRBV5-1 and TRBJ2-7; a possible D gene is TRBD2 (6 bases). Between the trimmed V and J ends, which lost 3 bases and 3 bases, there was a span of 13 bases. Germline CDR1 reads SGHRS; CDR2 reads YFSETQ. CDR3 size: 14 residues. The CDR3 DNA sequence: TGCGCCAGCAGCTCTTCCTCGGGACTCTACGAGCAGTACTTC. Amino acids: CASSSSSGLYEQYF.

The chain links TRBV10-1 to TRBJ2-7, with 8 nucleotides matching TRBD1. Trimming removed 6 bases from V and 5 bases from J; junction bases left unmatched: 6. The CDR3 has 13 amino acids. Germline CDR1 is WNHNN and CDR2 is SYGVQD (reference sequence). In DNA, the CDR3 is TGCGCCAGCAGCATAGGACAGGGAGACGAGCAGTACTTC. Its translation: CASSIGQGDEQYF.

The chain has TRBV30 and TRBJ1-1; 8 positions match TRBD1. V lost 0 bases and J lost 5; bases outside the gene matches: 5. This CDR3 is built from 14 residues. In germline, CDR1 is GTSNPN, CDR2 SVGIG (reference sequence). CDR3 in amino acids: CAWSVTRGLTEAFF. CDR3 nucleotides: TGTGCCTGGAGTGTAACCAGGGGGCTTACTGAAGCTTTCTTT.

V and J are TRBV7-6 and TRBJ2-1, with 8 positions matching TRBD1. The CDR3 is made up of 13 amino acids. From germline, CDR1 is SGHVS and CDR2 FNYEAQ. V lost 5 bases and J lost 9; bases outside the gene matches: 6. CDR3 sequence (DNA): TGTGCCAGCAGCCGAATCGACAGGGGTGAGCAGTTCTTC. Translation: CASSRIDRGEQFF.

The gene calls are TRBV5-4 and TRBJ2-7; 7 bases are a match to TRBD1. The CDR3 is 14 amino acids. Germline trimming cut 4 bases from V and 2 bases from J; bases unmatched to any gene: 6. Germline CDR1 and CDR2: SGHNT and YYREEE (reference sequence). CDR3 nucleotides: TGTGCCAGCAGCCCCCGACAGGGAACCTACGAGCAGTACTTC. As protein: CASSPRQGTYEQYF.

The CDR3 sequence: CSVGAGLTDTQYF. CDR3 bases: TGCAGCGTTGGGGCAGGGCTGACAGATACGCAGTATTTT. The rearrangement uses TRBV29-1 and TRBJ2-3; possible D gene TRBD1, 5 bases. Trimming stripped 4 bases from V and 3 bases from J, with 11 bases between. Germline V lookup: CDR1 SQVTM, CDR2 ANQGSEA. The CDR3 length is 13 residues.

The rearrangement links TRBV6-1 to TRBJ2-2, with D possibly being TRBD2 (6 bases). The CDR3 runs 12 residues. Germline values: CDR1 MNHNS, CDR2 SASEGT. CDR3 coding DNA: TGTGCGGGGGAGGTTAAGGCCGGGGAGCTGTTTTTT. This encodes CAGEVKAGELFF.

The chain has TRBV7-8 and TRBJ1-6; maybe TRBD1 (6 bases). From germline, CDR1 is SGHVS and CDR2 FQNEAQ. This CDR3 contains 16 residues. V dropped 5 bases and J dropped 12 bases, with 23 bases sitting between them. CDR3 protein: CASSPKEGQSARPLHF. CDR3 in DNA: TGTGCCAGCAGCCCCAAGGAAGGACAGTCCGCGCGACCCCTCCACTTT.

The J gene is TRBJ1-2, the V gene TRBV7-2; D is uncertain. Germline CDR1 SGHTA, CDR2 FQGNSA. The CDR3 covers 13 residues. The V end was cut by 4 bases, the J end by 5 bases, with 11 bases between. CDR3 in amino acids: CASSSGGFYGYTF. CDR3 coding DNA: TGTGCCAGCAGCTCCGGAGGGTTTTATGGCTACACCTTC.

The V call is TRBV19, the J call TRBJ1-5; no clear D gene. This CDR3 comprises 16 residues. Trimming shortened V by 6 bases and J by 2 bases, and 17 bases separated the two germline ends. Germline CDR1 reads LNHDA; CDR2 reads SQIVND (reference sequence). The CDR3 reads CASSPDPSRGNQPQHF. The CDR3 bases are TGTGCCAGTAGCCCCGACCCTTCGAGGGGCAATCAGCCCCAGCATTTT.